This entry concerns a single T cell receptor (beta chain). The antigen is undetermined. The primer mix had 60 Vbeta and 13 Jbeta primers. Sequenced by immunoSEQ multiplex PCR; TCRdb stores in-frame clones only, minus some. The table lists some 150,000 clones, with approximately 2.4% in the top ten. The data were taken from a study of cytomegalovirus exposure and HLA in healthy donors. General study findings and limits: In an earlier analysis, productive rearrangement rates for most beta V segments clustered near 87% or 30%. The study dropped some indistinguishable V segments, TRBV6-2 and TRBV6-3 among them. The classifier reportedly diagnosed cytomegalovirus status with high sensitivity and specificity.

Unmatched junction bases numbered 3, after V lost 1 base and J lost 4 bases. The CDR3 is 14 amino acids. Germline assignment: CDR1 SGHDN and CDR2 FVKESK. The sequence came from a middle-aged man in good health and CMV-seronegative. The specimen sequenced was PBMCs. The V call is TRBV14, the J call TRBJ1-2; 7 bases map to TRBD1. Here the CDR3 reads CASSQGQGPYGYTF. CDR3 DNA sequence: TGTGCCAGCAGCCAAGGACAGGGACCCTATGGCTACACCTTC.